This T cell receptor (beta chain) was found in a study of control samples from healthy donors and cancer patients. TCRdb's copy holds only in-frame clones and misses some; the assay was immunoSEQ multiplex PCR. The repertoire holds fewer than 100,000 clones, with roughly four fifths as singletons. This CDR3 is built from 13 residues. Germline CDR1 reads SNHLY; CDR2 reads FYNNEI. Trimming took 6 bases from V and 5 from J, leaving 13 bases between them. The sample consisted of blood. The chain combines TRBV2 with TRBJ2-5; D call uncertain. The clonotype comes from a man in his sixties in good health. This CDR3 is CASRHPTWETQYF. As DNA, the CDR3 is TGTGCCAGCAGACATCCCACGTGGGAGACCCAGTACTTC.